This T cell receptor beta chain appears in the sequencing data of a study of cytomegalovirus exposure and HLA in healthy donors. Study summary: Researchers previously reported finding some 110 million unique TCR beta sequences from about 170 million T cells.

CDR3 length: 13 residues. CDR1 is MRHNA and CDR2 is SNTAGT in the germline V gene. The germline V and J ends were trimmed by 6 bases and 7 bases, with 10 bases remaining between them. General study findings and limits: Researchers had no immune exposure information except CMV serostatus available. Several of the most significant clusters appeared linked to common viral pathogens, based on a later analysis. In a later analysis, CMV-associated beta chains were mostly HLA-associated, it appeared.

To note about this clone: Its antigen remains unknown.

The primer mix had 60 Vbeta and 13 Jbeta primers. Repertoires were generated with immunoSEQ multiplex PCR, while TCRdb's copy carries only in-frame clones and drops some. In the table there are roughly 36,000 clones, roughly 81% of which are singletons. Input material: PBMCs. This chain connects TRBV6-4 to TRBJ1-6, with a tentative D call TRBD1 (6 bases). This clonotype originated in a man aged 25-45 years in good health and CMV-seronegative. The CDR3 reads CASRGGANSPLHF. CDR3 DNA: TGTGCCAGCAGGGGGGGGGCAAATTCACCCCTCCACTTT.